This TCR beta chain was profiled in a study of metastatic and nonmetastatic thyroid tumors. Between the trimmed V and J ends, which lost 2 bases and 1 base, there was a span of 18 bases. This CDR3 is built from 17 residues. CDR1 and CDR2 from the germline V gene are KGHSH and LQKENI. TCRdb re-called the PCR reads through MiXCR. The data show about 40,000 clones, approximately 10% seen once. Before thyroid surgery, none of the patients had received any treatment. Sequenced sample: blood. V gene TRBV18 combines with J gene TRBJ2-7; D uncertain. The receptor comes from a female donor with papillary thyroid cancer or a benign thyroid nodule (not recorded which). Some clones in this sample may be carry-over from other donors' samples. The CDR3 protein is CASSPSRSSAESYEQYF. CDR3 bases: TGTGCCAGCTCACCATCCCGCTCGAGCGCGGAATCCTACGAGCAGTACTTC.